Shown below are 32 T cell receptor beta chains from a single sample sequenced in a study of blood T cell repertoires in COVID-19. Assay: immunoSEQ multiplex PCR; the TCRdb copy retains only in-frame clones and omits some. This sample carries roughly 86,000 clones, about 85% of them seen once, and the ten largest clones take under 3.5%. The sample taken for sequencing was peripheral blood. All receptors derive from a woman of 80 years or more with COVID-19, enrolled during active disease.

The rearrangement links TRBV5-6 to TRBJ2-5; the match to TRBD1 covers 12 bases. V lost 4 bases and J lost 9; bases outside the gene matches: 7. Germline loops: CDR1 SGHDT, CDR2 YYEEEE. The CDR3 spans 14 residues. The CDR3 coding sequence is TGTGCCAGCAGCCCGGGACAGGGGGCTTTTCCCCAGTACTTC. Translated, it gives CASSPGQGAFPQYF.

This clone has a single count. This same CDR3 is encoded by further DNA sequences in the sample. The genes are TRBV24-1 and TRBJ2-3, with 8 bases matching TRBD1. Looked up from germline, CDR1 is KGHDR and CDR2 is SFDVKD. V was pared by 9 bases and J by 1 base, with 5 bases of the junction left unmatched. The CDR3 is made up of 14 amino acids. The CDR3 nucleotides read TGTGCCACCGGCGGACAGGGAGGCACAGATACGCAGTATTTT. Protein product: CATGGQGGTDTQYF.

This clone was counted once. The rearrangement joins TRBV9 to TRBJ2-1; D may be TRBD2 (6 bases). Germline V gene lookup returns CDR1 SGDLS and CDR2 YYNGEE. This CDR3 is built from 15 residues. V lost 1 base, J lost 4 bases, and 12 bases lay in between. CDR3 nucleotides: TGTGCCAGCAGCGTATTTGCGGGACGTTACAATGAGCAGTTCTTC. Its translation: CASSVFAGRYNEQFF.

V gene TRBV14 combines with J gene TRBJ1-1; a possible D gene is TRBD1 (5 bases). CDR3 length: 13 amino acids. CDR1 SGHDN and CDR2 FVKESK come from the germline V gene. Trimming cost V 5 bases and J 0 bases, with 7 bases left between them. CDR3: CASSWDLNTEAFF. The CDR3 nucleotides are TGTGCCAGCAGCTGGGACTTGAACACTGAAGCTTTCTTT.

This sequence joins TRBV6-5 and TRBJ1-1, with 11 bases lining up with TRBD1. Per germline, CDR1 MNHEY and CDR2 SVGAGI. V dropped 6 bases and J dropped 4; count of bases not matched to a gene: 4. The CDR3 has 14 amino acids. CDR3 sequence: CASRRDRGGTEAFF. The CDR3 DNA is TGTGCCAGCAGACGGGACAGGGGGGGCACTGAAGCTTTCTTT.

V and J are TRBV15 and TRBJ2-1, with D perhaps TRBD2 (6 bases). In germline, CDR1 is LNHNV, CDR2 YYDKDF (reference sequence). CDR3 size: 15 residues. V was shortened by 0 bases and J by 5 bases, with 11 bases between the two germline ends. The chain's CDR3 is CATSRDTAGHNEQFF. The CDR3 nucleotides are TGTGCCACCAGCAGAGATACAGCGGGCCACAATGAGCAGTTCTTC.

The chain recombines TRBV6-5 with TRBJ2-7; possible D gene TRBD2, 6 bases. The CDR3 contains 13 residues. Germline assignment: CDR1 MNHEY and CDR2 SVGAGI. The V gene lost 6 bases and the J gene lost 6 bases, with 15 bases spanning the gap. CDR3 sequence reads: CASRPQGGGEQYF. The DNA for the CDR3 is TGTGCCAGCAGACCCCAGGGAGGTGGCGAGCAGTACTTC.

The chain couples TRBV4-1 to TRBJ1-2, with 11 bases aligning to TRBD1. The CDR3 length is 16 residues. Germline V gives CDR1 MGHRA, CDR2 YSYEKL. V dropped 4 bases and J dropped 2; count of bases not matched to a gene: 6. CDR3 loop: CASSRPGTGGNYGYTF. CDR3 coding DNA: TGCGCCAGCAGCCGTCCCGGGACAGGGGGGAACTATGGCTACACCTTC.

The V call is TRBV11-2, the J call TRBJ2-5, with D possibly being TRBD1 (6 bases). The V and J ends lost 5 bases and 4 bases respectively, with 20 bases between them. The CDR3 is made up of 16 amino acids. Germline CDR1 reads SGHAT; CDR2 reads FQNNGV. CDR3 in DNA: TGTGCCAGCAGCCAGGGGTTAGCGTCCGCCACAGAGACCCAGTACTTC. Its translation is CASSQGLASATETQYF. The variable domain in full, completed from reference TRBV11-2 and TRBJ2-5, reads EAGVAQSPRYKIIEKRQSVAFWCNPISGHATLYWYQQILGQGPKLLIQFQNNGVVDDSQLPKDRFSAERLKGVDSTLKIQPAKLEDSAVYLCASSQGLASATETQYFGPGTRLLVL.

The chain couples TRBV3-1 (or the pseudogene TRBV3-2) to TRBJ2-3, with D unclear. V was trimmed by 3 bases and J by 0 bases, leaving 10 bases between them. The CDR3 spans 15 residues. Looked up from germline, CDR1 is LGHDT and CDR2 is YNNKEL (reference sequence). CDR3 nucleotides: TGTGCCAGCAGCCATCGAGACTTGAGCACAGATACGCAGTATTTT. Translating gives CASSHRDLSTDTQYF.

The CDR3 DNA sequence: TGCAGTGCTAGTCCGAGCACAGGGAGCGAGCAGTACTTC. The encoded protein is CSASPSTGSEQYF. The chain recombines TRBV20-1 with TRBJ2-7, with a possible D match to TRBD1 (6 bases). Germline values: CDR1 DFQATT, CDR2 SNEGSKA (reference sequence). The CDR3 covers 13 residues. Trimming stripped 3 bases from V and 6 bases from J, with 15 bases between.

The CDR3 protein is CASSMFRGSYEQYF. The DNA for the CDR3 is TGTGCCAGTAGTATGTTCAGAGGGTCCTACGAGCAGTACTTC. The rearrangement links TRBV19 to TRBJ2-7; perhaps TRBD2 as D (5 bases). Per the germline V gene, CDR1 is LNHDA and CDR2 is SQIVND (reference sequence). This CDR3 has 14 amino acids. Trimming stripped 3 bases from V and 1 base from J, with 10 bases between.

The rearrangement links TRBV21-1 to TRBJ2-7; TRBD1, the table's D call, lacks a check against the DNA. TRBV21-1 is flagged as a pseudogene. The CDR3 consists of 13 residues. The CDR3 spells CASEGRDRVNPYF. The CDR3 DNA reads as TGTGCCAGTGAAGGTCGGGACAGGGTTAATCCGTACTTC.

This clone appeared once. V and J are TRBV12-5 and TRBJ2-7; TRBD2 matches at 8 bases. Germline V lookup: CDR1 LGHNT, CDR2 FRNRAP. The CDR3 sequence is 15 residues long. J lost 2 bases, V lost 3 bases, and 6 bases had no gene match. The CDR3 region is CASGFLGGVTYEQYF. For the CDR3, the DNA is TGTGCTAGTGGTTTCCTCGGGGGGGTGACCTACGAGCAGTACTTC.

CDR3 residues: CASSGENPTTSGGAVNIQYF. Written as DNA, the CDR3 is TGTGCCAGTTCCGGAGAGAACCCGACGACTAGCGGGGGGGCCGTAAACATTCAGTACTTC. The chain uses TRBV19 and TRBJ2-4; TRBD2 agrees at 14 bases. The CDR3 has 20 amino acids. Germline loops: CDR1 LNHDA, CDR2 SQIVND (reference sequence). After removal of 8 bases from V and 6 bases from J, the junction contained 21 bases not matched to a gene.

The chain couples TRBV5-4 to TRBJ2-5, with D uncertain. The CDR3 is made up of 15 amino acids. From germline, CDR1 is SGHNT and CDR2 YYREEE (reference sequence). V lost 0 bases to trimming and J lost 2 bases, with 11 bases between them. The CDR3 bases are TGTGCCAGCAGCTTGGCGGTGGTGCCACAAGAGACCCAGTACTTC. This codes for CASSLAVVPQETQYF.

This rearrangement joins TRBV12-1 to TRBJ2-1; the listed D gene, TRBD2, was not tested against the DNA. TRBV12-1 is deemed a pseudogene. The CDR3 is 18 residues long. CDR3 sequence: CASRSTGLAGVADNEQFF. The DNA for the CDR3 is TGTGCCAGCAGATCAACGGGGCTAGCGGGAGTTGCGGACAATGAGCAGTTCTTC.

J is TRBJ2-2 and V is TRBV11-2; D uncertain. The V gene lost 6 bases and the J gene lost 1 base, with 6 bases spanning the gap. Per germline, CDR1 SGHAT and CDR2 FQNNGV. The CDR3 is 13 residues long. The CDR3 DNA follows: TGTGCCAGCAGTTCACAGAACACCGGGGAGCTGTTTTTT. This sequence encodes CASSSQNTGELFF.

This clone was seen just once. The chain recombines TRBV7-2 with TRBJ2-5; 9 bases fit TRBD2. V lost 2 bases to trimming and J lost 5 bases; unmatched junction nucleotides: 15. CDR3 length equals 18 residues. The V gene's germline CDR1 is SGHTA and CDR2 FQGNSA. The DNA of the CDR3 is TGTGCCAGCAGCTTAAACGCGAGGCTGGCGGGGGGGCTGGAGACCCAGTACTTC. Translation gives CASSLNARLAGGLETQYF.

This chain connects TRBV7-3 to TRBJ2-1; 7 bases map to TRBD1. Losses at the gene ends were 5 bases for V and 9 bases for J; bases not matched to a gene: 13. CDR1 and CDR2 (germline): SGHTA, FQGTGA. This CDR3 contains 15 residues. The CDR3 sequence: CASSAQLTGVSEQFF. For the CDR3, the DNA is TGTGCCAGCAGCGCCCAACTTACAGGGGTGAGTGAGCAGTTCTTC.

The V and J genes are TRBV2 and TRBJ1-1; tentatively, D is TRBD1 (6 bases). Trimming removed 5 bases from V and 7 bases from J, with 14 bases in between. Per the germline V gene, CDR1 is SNHLY and CDR2 is FYNNEI. The CDR3 consists of 13 residues. The CDR3 sequence: CASSSYRVGEAFF. The CDR3 DNA sequence: TGTGCCAGCAGTTCATACAGGGTTGGTGAAGCTTTCTTT.

The chain uses TRBV30 and TRBJ1-2; 8 nucleotides agree with TRBD1. The CDR3 covers 14 residues. Germline V gives CDR1 GTSNPN, CDR2 SVGIG (reference sequence). The trim removed 3 bases at V and 1 base at J, leaving 4 bases unmatched. The CDR3 region is CAWRYGQGNYGYTF. The CDR3 DNA sequence: TGTGCCTGGAGGTATGGACAGGGTAACTATGGCTACACCTTC.

The chain combines TRBV7-9 with TRBJ2-3; a possible D gene is TRBD2 (6 bases). The length of the CDR3 is 14 residues. Trimming took 1 base from V and 1 from J, leaving 6 bases between them. Germline loops: CDR1 SEHNR, CDR2 FQNEAQ (reference sequence). Here the CDR3 reads CASSLGRGTDTQYF. CDR3 nucleotides: TGTGCCAGCAGCTTAGGGAGGGGCACAGATACGCAGTATTTT.

The gene calls are TRBV7-3 and TRBJ2-2; perhaps TRBD2 as D (5 bases). The CDR3 spans 13 residues. The ends were cut back, 5 bases at V and 7 bases at J, with 11 bases in the middle. Germline CDR1 reads SGHTA; CDR2 reads FQGTGA. For the CDR3, the DNA is TGTGCCAGCAGCCCGAACGGGGTCGGGGAGCTGTTTTTT. This encodes CASSPNGVGELFF.

The rearrangement uses TRBV5-1 and TRBJ2-3; tentative D call: TRBD1 (6 bases). The CDR3 runs 14 residues. V was trimmed by 2 bases and J by 2 bases, leaving 9 bases between them. The V gene's germline CDR1 is SGHRS and CDR2 YFSETQ. CDR3 nucleotide sequence: TGCGCCAGCAGCTTAGGACAGACCACAGATACGCAGTATTTT. Its protein is CASSLGQTTDTQYF.

This chain links TRBV19 with TRBJ2-1; possible D gene TRBD2, 6 bases. V lost 7 bases and J 8 bases, leaving 15 bases between the germline ends. There are 13 residues in the CDR3. CDR1 LNHDA and CDR2 SQIVND come from the germline V gene (reference sequence). The CDR3 loop is CASMQQAGDEQFF. As DNA, the CDR3 is TGTGCCAGTATGCAGCAAGCGGGCGATGAGCAGTTCTTC.

The chain is built from TRBV27 and TRBJ1-4; 7 bases fit TRBD1. Germline V gene data show CDR1 as MNHEY and CDR2 as SMNVEV (reference sequence). The CDR3 covers 15 residues. The junction had 3 bases not matched to a gene; V was cut back by 5 bases and J by 0 bases. This CDR3 is CASSRGTATNEKLFF. The DNA for the CDR3 is TGTGCCAGCAGTCGGGGGACAGCAACTAATGAAAAACTGTTTTTT. Filled out from reference TRBV27 and TRBJ1-4, the complete variable domain reads EAQVTQNPRYLITVTGKKLTVTCSQNMNHEYMSWYRQDPGLGLRQIYYSMNVEVTDKGDVPEGYKVSRKEKRNFPLILESPSPNQTSLYFCASSRGTATNEKLFFGSGTQLSVL.

The chain has TRBV5-4 and TRBJ2-7, with 8 bases that match TRBD1. This CDR3 has 13 residues. Germline CDR1 reads SGHNT; CDR2 reads YYREEE (reference sequence). Trimming at V came to 4 bases and at J to 6 bases, leaving 6 bases not matched to a gene. This chain's CDR3 is CASSVGQGGEQYF. CDR3 in DNA: TGTGCCAGCAGCGTTGGACAGGGCGGCGAGCAGTACTTC.

This chain uses TRBV24-1 with TRBJ2-7, with 9 bases identical to TRBD2. Trimming cost V 4 bases and J 5 bases; bases outside gene matches: 11. Per the germline V gene, CDR1 is KGHDR and CDR2 is SFDVKD. CDR3 length: 16 residues. The CDR3 is CATSDQGREGRNEQYF. CDR3 DNA: TGTGCCACCAGTGACCAGGGGCGGGAGGGTCGAAACGAGCAGTACTTC.

The J gene is TRBJ1-2, the V gene TRBV20-1; D ambiguous. The CDR3 is 13 amino acids. Germline V gene data show CDR1 as DFQATT and CDR2 as SNEGSKA (reference sequence). The V and J ends lost 3 bases and 0 bases respectively, with 8 bases between them. CDR3 DNA: TGCAGTGCTAGTGGTTCAGCTAACTATGGCTACACCTTC. Residues: CSASGSANYGYTF.

This rearrangement joins TRBV4-2 to TRBJ1-6, with 11 bases matching TRBD1. Germline-derived CDR1 and CDR2 are LGHNA and YNFKEQ. The CDR3 is 14 amino acids. Unmatched junction bases numbered 0, after V lost 4 bases and J lost 7 bases. CDR3 nucleotides: TGTGCCAGCAGCCGGGACAGGGGGAATTCACCCCTCCACTTT. Its protein product is CASSRDRGNSPLHF.

The CDR3 loop reads CASSLTAGGWNSPTDTQYF. In nucleotides, the CDR3 is TGTGCCAGCAGCTTAACGGCGGGGGGCTGGAATTCCCCCACAGATACGCAGTATTTT. V gene TRBV7-3 combines with J gene TRBJ2-3, with 8 positions matching TRBD2. The V gene end was trimmed by 0 bases and the J gene end by 2 bases; junction bases not matched to a gene: 13. CDR3 length: 19 residues. The germline gives CDR1 SGHTA, CDR2 FQGTGA.